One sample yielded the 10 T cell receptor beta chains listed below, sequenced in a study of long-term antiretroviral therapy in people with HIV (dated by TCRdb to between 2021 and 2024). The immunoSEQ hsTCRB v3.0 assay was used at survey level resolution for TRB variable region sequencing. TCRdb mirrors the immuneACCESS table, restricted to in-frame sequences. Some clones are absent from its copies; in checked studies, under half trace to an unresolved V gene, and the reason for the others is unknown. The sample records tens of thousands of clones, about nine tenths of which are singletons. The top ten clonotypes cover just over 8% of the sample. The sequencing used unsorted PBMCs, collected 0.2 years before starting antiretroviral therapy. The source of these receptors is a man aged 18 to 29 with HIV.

Here the CDR3 reads CASSPRGATEAFF. Here the CDR3 DNA reads TGTGCCAGCTCACCGCGGGGGGCCACTGAAGCTTTCTTT. This chain joins TRBV18 and TRBJ1-1; possibly TRBD1 for D (6 bases). In germline, CDR1 is KGHSH, CDR2 LQKENI. Trimming pared 3 bases from V and 4 bases from J, leaving 9 bases between. The CDR3 sequence is 13 residues long.

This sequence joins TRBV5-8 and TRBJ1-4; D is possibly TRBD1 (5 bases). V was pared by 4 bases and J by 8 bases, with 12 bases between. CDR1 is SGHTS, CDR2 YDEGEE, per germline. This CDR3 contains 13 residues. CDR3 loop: CASSPRGAEKLFF. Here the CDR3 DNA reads TGTGCCAGCAGCCCGAGGGGCGCCGAAAAACTGTTTTTT.

Here the CDR3 DNA reads TGTGCCAGCAGCTTAGGAGTACCTCTTCATGGCTACACCTTC. It yields the protein CASSLGVPLHGYTF. The V gene is TRBV7-9, the J gene TRBJ1-2; D call uncertain. Trimming stripped 1 base from V and 6 bases from J, with 12 bases between. From germline, CDR1 is SEHNR and CDR2 FQNEAQ (reference sequence). CDR3 length: 14 residues.

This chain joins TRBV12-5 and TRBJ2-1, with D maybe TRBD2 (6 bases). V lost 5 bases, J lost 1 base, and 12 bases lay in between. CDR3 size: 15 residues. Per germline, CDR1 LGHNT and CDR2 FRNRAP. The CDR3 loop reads CASGRESGSYNEQFF. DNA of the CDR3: TGTGCTAGTGGTCGGGAGAGTGGGTCCTACAATGAGCAGTTCTTC.

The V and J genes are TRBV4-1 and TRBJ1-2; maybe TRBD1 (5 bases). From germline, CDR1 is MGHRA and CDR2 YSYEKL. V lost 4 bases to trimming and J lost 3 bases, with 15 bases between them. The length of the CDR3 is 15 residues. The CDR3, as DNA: TGCGCCAGCAGCCTAACGGGACGGATAGACTATGGCTACACCTTC. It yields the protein CASSLTGRIDYGYTF.

The CDR3 sequence is CASSPGLAEETQYF. The CDR3, as DNA: TGTGCCAGCAGCCCAGGACTAGCGGAAGAGACCCAGTACTTC. The chain uses TRBV5-6 and TRBJ2-5; TRBD2 agrees at 10 bases. The CDR3 is 14 residues long. Germline assignment: CDR1 SGHDT and CDR2 YYEEEE. After removal of 4 bases from V and 3 bases from J, the junction contained 3 bases not matched to a gene.

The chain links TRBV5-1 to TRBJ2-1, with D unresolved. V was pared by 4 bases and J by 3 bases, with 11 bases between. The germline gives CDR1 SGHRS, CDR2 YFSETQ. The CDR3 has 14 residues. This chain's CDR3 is CASSLGSGYNEQFF. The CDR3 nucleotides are TGCGCCAGCAGCCTAGGTTCGGGCTACAATGAGCAGTTCTTC.

Here the CDR3 reads CAWRPSSYEQYF. Here the CDR3 DNA reads TGTGCCTGGAGACCGAGCTCCTACGAGCAGTACTTC. This chain links TRBV30 with TRBJ2-7; no definite D call. Germline CDR1 GTSNPN, CDR2 SVGIG (reference sequence). Trimming removed 3 bases from V and 0 bases from J, with 6 bases in between. The length of the CDR3 is 12 residues.

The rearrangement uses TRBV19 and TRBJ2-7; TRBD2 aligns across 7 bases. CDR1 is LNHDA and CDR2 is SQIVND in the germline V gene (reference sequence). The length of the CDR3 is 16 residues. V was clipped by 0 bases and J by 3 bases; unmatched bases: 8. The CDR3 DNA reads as TGTGCCAGTAGTATAGATCTAGGCGGGAGAGACTACGAGCAGTACTTC. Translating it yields CASSIDLGGRDYEQYF.

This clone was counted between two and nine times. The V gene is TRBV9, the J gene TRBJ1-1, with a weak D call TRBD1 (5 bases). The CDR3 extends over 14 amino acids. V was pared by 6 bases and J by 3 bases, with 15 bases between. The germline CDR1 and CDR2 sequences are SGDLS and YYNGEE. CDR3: CASTPGASDTEAFF. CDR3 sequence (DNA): TGTGCCAGCACCCCTGGGGCCTCGGACACTGAAGCTTTCTTT.